These 15 T cell receptor beta chains were sequenced from one sample in a study of T cells after yellow fever vaccination. TCRdb used MiXCR to reprocess the 5' RACE reads, holding one entry per CDR3 protein. The top ten hold 15% of the sample, which has around 590,000 distinct CDR3 sequences, around 12% seen once. Here the sequenced sample was PBMCs, taken on the day of the yellow fever booster vaccination. The receptors originated from a man younger than 45 who received the YFV17D yellow fever vaccine.

The CDR3 here is CASSWGGNRGNYEQYF. CDR3 DNA sequence: TGTGCCAGCAGCTGGGGGGGGAACAGGGGGAACTACGAGCAGTACTTC. The chain is built from TRBV7-2 and TRBJ2-7; D is possibly TRBD1 (8 bases). CDR3 length: 16 amino acids. Germline CDR1 SGHTA, CDR2 FQGNSA. Deletions cut 4 bases from V and 3 bases from J, with 19 bases between.

V and J are TRBV5-1 and TRBJ2-2, with TRBD2 matching 9 bases. The CDR3 is 15 residues long. Germline trimming cut 4 bases from V and 5 bases from J; bases unmatched to any gene: 6. Germline V gives CDR1 SGHRS, CDR2 YFSETQ. As DNA, the CDR3 is TGCGCCAGCAGCGCCTCACTAGCGGGTACCGGGGAGCTGTTTTTT. This encodes CASSASLAGTGELFF.

The rearrangement joins TRBV29-1 to TRBJ2-1; D tentatively reads TRBD1 or TRBD2 (5 bases each). This CDR3 has 14 amino acids. In germline, CDR1 is SQVTM, CDR2 ANQGSEA. Deletions cut 7 bases from V and 6 bases from J, with 19 bases between. CDR3 in amino acids: CSGRTGARSNEQFF. DNA for the CDR3: TGCAGCGGACGGACTGGGGCCCGGTCCAATGAGCAGTTCTTC.

For this clonotype: This may be a read error, as it is one base from a much larger clone. V gene TRBV6-5 combines with J gene TRBJ2-7; 7 bases agree with TRBD1. From germline, CDR1 is MNHEY and CDR2 SVGAGI. The V segment lost 2 bases and the J segment 2 bases; nucleotides outside the gene matches: 0. This CDR3 is built from 13 residues. The CDR3 protein is CASSYQGAYEQYF. CDR3 DNA sequence: TGTGCCAGCAGTTACCAGGGGGCCTACGAGCAGTACTTC.

This clonotype was counted between two and nine times. The J gene is TRBJ2-2, the V gene TRBV12-3 or TRBV12-4; D gene unclear. This CDR3 is built from 11 residues. With 7 bases removed from V and 13 bases from J, the gap between germline ends came to 13 bases. The DNA of the CDR3 is TGTGCCAGCATTAACACGGACGGGCTGTTTTTT. It yields the protein CASINTDGLFF.

The V and J genes are TRBV6-1 and TRBJ2-1; 9 bases line up with TRBD2. The germline gives CDR1 MNHNS, CDR2 SASEGT. The CDR3 is made up of 16 amino acids. Losses at the gene ends were 6 bases for V and 5 bases for J; bases not matched to a gene: 11. CDR3 DNA: TGTGCCAGCAGACTTTCCGGGACTAGCCGGAACAATGAGCAGTTCTTC. As protein: CASRLSGTSRNNEQFF.

The J gene is TRBJ1-1, the V gene TRBV19; no clear D. This CDR3 is 17 amino acids long. The V and J ends lost 4 bases and 1 base respectively, with 19 bases between them. Germline CDR1 and CDR2: LNHDA and SQIVND (reference sequence). The CDR3 DNA sequence: TGTGCCAGTAGTACCCCCCCGGGAGGGTCGGGGAACACTGAAGCTTTCTTT. It encodes CASSTPPGGSGNTEAFF.

This clonotype appeared a few times. The V gene is TRBV2, the J gene TRBJ1-1; D is undetermined. The length of the CDR3 is 14 residues. Germline assignment: CDR1 SNHLY and CDR2 FYNNEI. V gave up 7 bases and J gave up 0 bases, with 12 bases separating them. The CDR3 loop reads CASTQAGLNTEAFF. The CDR3 DNA follows: TGTGCCAGCACCCAGGCGGGGTTGAACACTGAAGCTTTCTTT.

This chain connects TRBV18 to TRBJ2-6; D may be TRBD1 (6 bases). In germline, CDR1 is KGHSH, CDR2 LQKENI. This CDR3 has 17 amino acids. V shed 5 bases and J shed 1 base, with 15 bases lying between them. In DNA, the CDR3 is TGTGCCAGCTCAGGCGACAGGATCTTATCTGGGGCCAACGTCCTGACTTTC. This gives the protein CASSGDRILSGANVLTF.

This clonotype was observed a few times. CDR3 in amino acids: CASSALEGGVGDTQYF. CDR3 in DNA: TGTGCCAGCAGTGCCTTAGAGGGCGGGGTCGGCGATACGCAGTATTTT. This chain connects TRBV2 to TRBJ2-3, with D perhaps TRBD2 (6 bases). The V and J ends lost 4 bases and 6 bases respectively, with 20 bases between them. CDR1 and CDR2 from the germline V gene are SNHLY and FYNNEI. The CDR3 spans 16 residues.

J is TRBJ2-1 and V is TRBV7-6; 12 bases fit TRBD1. Germline loops: CDR1 SGHVS, CDR2 FNYEAQ. V dropped 5 bases and J dropped 7; count of bases not matched to a gene: 3. The CDR3 totals 14 residues. CDR3 protein: CASSRGQGANEQFF. CDR3 sequence (DNA): TGTGCCAGCAGCCGGGGACAGGGGGCGAATGAGCAGTTCTTC.

This chain connects TRBV12-3 or TRBV12-4 to TRBJ2-2; D tentatively reads TRBD1 or TRBD2 (6 bases each). This CDR3 comprises 16 residues. The V end was cut by 8 bases, the J end by 2 bases, with 18 bases between. The CDR3 DNA reads as TGTGCCAGCCAGAGGGGGGATAATTTTAACACCGGGGAGCTGTTTTTT. Its protein product is CASQRGDNFNTGELFF.

This clonotype was seen a handful of times. The V gene is TRBV12-3 or TRBV12-4, the J gene TRBJ1-2; a possible D gene is TRBD1 (6 bases). V was shortened by 5 bases and J by 8 bases, with 15 bases between the two germline ends. The CDR3 has 13 residues. The CDR3 is CASSTRQAGGYTF. The CDR3 region has the DNA TGTGCCAGCAGTACTCGACAGGCTGGGGGCTACACCTTC.

The table lists this clonotype with a few counts. The chain carries TRBV4-3 and TRBJ2-2, with 11 positions matching TRBD2. This CDR3 contains 17 residues. Germline assignment: CDR1 LGHNA and CDR2 YSLEER. J lost 3 bases, V lost 0 bases, and 3 bases had no gene match. The CDR3 region is CASSQELAGAYTGELFF. CDR3 nucleotides: TGCGCCAGCAGCCAAGAACTAGCGGGAGCATACACCGGGGAGCTGTTTTTT.

The chain has TRBV28 and TRBJ2-2; weak D call: TRBD1 (6 bases). The CDR3 has 15 amino acids. V was cut by 5 bases and J by 5 bases, with 15 bases left in between. The germline gives CDR1 MDHEN, CDR2 SYDVKM. DNA of the CDR3: TGTGCCAGCAGTCCGACTGGGGGCAGGACCGGGGAGCTGTTTTTT. Its protein product is CASSPTGGRTGELFF.